Below, 24 T cell receptor beta chains from the same sample are listed, as sequenced in a study of T cell changes during pregnancy in multiple sclerosis. Using immunoSEQ multiplex PCR, the repertoire was profiled, and TCRdb retains in-frame clones only, with some absent. The sample yields approximately 44,000 clones, roughly nine tenths seen once. The specimen comprised CD4+ T cells from peripheral blood mononuclear cells, sampled before pregnancy. The receptor source for this set is a female donor with multiple sclerosis, enrolled in a pregnancy study.

This clone was recorded once. The V gene is TRBV9, the J gene TRBJ1-2; D is unclear. The length of the CDR3 is 14 residues. Deletions cut 0 bases from V and 10 bases from J, with 16 bases between. CDR1 and CDR2 from the germline V gene are SGDLS and YYNGEE. CDR3 residues: CASSVVGQATDYTF. DNA for the CDR3: TGTGCCAGCAGCGTAGTGGGCCAGGCGACCGACTACACCTTC.

V gene TRBV11-2 combines with J gene TRBJ2-5; 11 bases align to TRBD1. The CDR3 length is 17 residues. With V trimmed by 5 bases and J by 4 bases, 12 bases remained unmatched. Germline V gene lookup returns CDR1 SGHAT and CDR2 FQNNGV. CDR3 sequence (DNA): TGTGCCAGCAGCGCCGGACAGGGGGCTGCCCGAGGAGAGACCCAGTACTTC. As protein: CASSAGQGAARGETQYF. The full variable domain, its missing parts supplied by reference TRBV11-2 and TRBJ2-5, is EAGVAQSPRYKIIEKRQSVAFWCNPISGHATLYWYQQILGQGPKLLIQFQNNGVVDDSQLPKDRFSAERLKGVDSTLKIQPAKLEDSAVYLCASSAGQGAARGETQYFGPGTRLLVL.

The CDR3 coding sequence is TGTGCCAGCAGTTTATCTGGGGTTCTAGCGGGAACGTATTTT. This encodes CASSLSGVLAGTYF. This chain connects TRBV28 to TRBJ2-3, with 9 bases lining up with TRBD2. J lost 14 bases, V lost 1 base, and 10 bases had no gene match. CDR1 and CDR2 (germline): MDHEN, SYDVKM. This CDR3 comprises 14 residues.

In DNA, the CDR3 is TGTGCCAGCAGCCCCTACAGGGGGCGCCTATCAGAGACCCAGTACTTC. This sequence encodes CASSPYRGRLSETQYF. V gene TRBV5-6 combines with J gene TRBJ2-5, with TRBD1 identical over 9 bases. CDR3 length: 16 residues. Trimming took 4 bases from V and 4 from J; bases not matched to a gene: 11. Germline lookup yields CDR1 SGHDT and CDR2 YYEEEE. The full variable domain, in which reference TRBV5-6 and TRBJ2-5 provide the parts outside the CDR3, is DAGVTQSPTHLIKTRGQQVTLRCSPKSGHDTVSWYQQALGQGPQFIFQYYEEEERQRGNFPDRFSGHQFPNYSSELNVNALLLGDSALYLCASSPYRGRLSETQYFGPGTRLLVL.

The chain has TRBV18 and TRBJ1-5, with 10 positions matching TRBD1. The CDR3 spans 15 residues. Germline V gene lookup returns CDR1 KGHSH and CDR2 LQKENI. The V gene end was trimmed by 2 bases and the J gene end by 11 bases; junction bases not matched to a gene: 9. The CDR3 region has the DNA TGTGCCAGCTCACCAATGGGACAGGGGCGCGGAGCCCAGCATTTT. It encodes CASSPMGQGRGAQHF.

The rearrangement links TRBV9 to TRBJ2-1; the match to TRBD2 covers 8 bases. CDR3 length: 16 amino acids. Germline V gives CDR1 SGDLS, CDR2 YYNGEE. Trimming removed 0 bases from V and 7 bases from J; junction bases left unmatched: 9. The CDR3 sequence: CASSVGSGGGWNEQFF. Here the CDR3 DNA reads TGTGCCAGCAGCGTAGGAAGCGGGGGAGGGTGGAATGAGCAGTTCTTC.

This clone was observed once. The chain joins TRBV30 to TRBJ2-5; D unresolved. CDR1 and CDR2 (germline): GTSNPN, SVGIG (reference sequence). V was pared by 2 bases and J by 5 bases, with 15 bases between. The CDR3 spans 14 residues. In DNA form, the CDR3 reads TGTGCCTGGAGTTTAGACACGGCCCATGAGACCCAGTACTTC. Protein: CAWSLDTAHETQYF.

The chain carries TRBV7-9 and TRBJ2-3, with 9 bases matching TRBD2. CDR3 length equals 14 residues. The trim removed 1 base at V and 6 bases at J, leaving 2 bases unmatched. Germline V gene lookup returns CDR1 SEHNR and CDR2 FQNEAQ (reference sequence). The CDR3 region is CASSLVAGADTQYF. The CDR3 nucleotides read TGTGCCAGCAGCTTAGTAGCGGGGGCGGATACGCAGTATTTT.

This chain uses TRBV6-5 with TRBJ2-2; D is ambiguous. This CDR3 is built from 13 residues. Trimming took 8 bases from V and 1 from J, leaving 8 bases between them. Looked up from germline, CDR1 is MNHEY and CDR2 is SVGAGI. The CDR3 region is CASVAENTGELFF. CDR3 nucleotides: TGTGCCAGCGTCGCGGAGAACACCGGGGAGCTGTTTTTT.

The V gene is TRBV4-2, the J gene TRBJ1-2, with D possibly matching TRBD1 (5 bases). The germline V and J ends were trimmed by 1 base and 2 bases, with 14 bases remaining between them. Germline-derived CDR1 and CDR2 are LGHNA and YNFKEQ. CDR3 length: 16 amino acids. The CDR3 DNA sequence: TGTGCCAGCAGCCAAGTGGCTCAGGGTGAGAACTATGGCTACACCTTC. This encodes CASSQVAQGENYGYTF.

The chain links TRBV4-2 to TRBJ2-7, with D uncertain. This CDR3 is 13 amino acids long. Germline CDR1 and CDR2: LGHNA and YNFKEQ. The ends were cut back, 1 base at V and 3 bases at J, with 7 bases in the middle. CDR3 region: CASSQVASYEQYF. Here the CDR3 DNA reads TGTGCCAGCAGCCAAGTCGCTAGCTACGAGCAGTACTTC.

The chain employs TRBV19 and TRBJ1-2; 9 bases are a match to TRBD1. Germline loops: CDR1 LNHDA, CDR2 SQIVND (reference sequence). The trim removed 3 bases at V and 5 bases at J, leaving 10 bases unmatched. There are 16 residues in the CDR3. DNA of the CDR3: TGTGCCAGTAGTATGGCGGGGACAGGGCAAGGTTATGGCTACACCTTC. Protein: CASSMAGTGQGYGYTF.

The chain's CDR3 is CASSFTLLGSSYNEQFF. The CDR3 DNA sequence: TGTGCCAGCAGCTTCACCCTACTAGGATCCTCCTACAATGAGCAGTTCTTC. The rearrangement uses TRBV7-6 and TRBJ2-1; perhaps TRBD2 as D (5 bases). CDR1 SGHVS and CDR2 FNYEAQ come from the germline V gene. Trimming took 3 bases from V and 0 from J, leaving 15 bases between them. The CDR3 runs to 17 residues. The full variable domain, in which reference TRBV7-6 and TRBJ2-1 provide the parts outside the CDR3, is GAGVSQSPRYKVTKRGQDVALRCDPISGHVSLYWYRQALGQGPEFLTYFNYEAQQDKSGLPNDRFSAERPEGSISTLTIQRTEQRDSAMYRCASSFTLLGSSYNEQFFGPGTRLTVL.

The chain links TRBV29-1 to TRBJ2-2; tentatively, D is TRBD2 (5 bases). Deletions cut 1 base from V and 9 bases from J, with 12 bases between. Looked up from germline, CDR1 is SQVTM and CDR2 is ANQGSEA. The CDR3 loop spans 13 amino acids. The CDR3 DNA sequence: TGCAGCGTTGAAGCCCCTAGCTACCGGGAGCTGTTTTTT. Encoded protein: CSVEAPSYRELFF.

This clone was picked up a small number of times. The chain is built from TRBV6-4 and TRBJ1-6, with TRBD1 matching 7 bases. This CDR3 is built from 13 residues. V trimming: 5 bases; J trimming: 10 bases; junction bases outside the gene matches: 5. CDR1 and CDR2 (germline): MRHNA, SNTAGT. CDR3 nucleotide sequence: TGTGCCAGCAGTCAGGGGGATTGGTCACCCCTCCACTTT. This translates into CASSQGDWSPLHF.

CDR3: CASSQESGGTYEQYF. The CDR3 DNA reads TGCGCCAGCAGCCAAGAATCGGGGGGGACCTACGAGCAGTACTTC. This chain links TRBV4-3 with TRBJ2-7; 8 bases line up with TRBD2. Unmatched junction bases numbered 3, after V lost 0 bases and J lost 2 bases. Germline V gene sequence: CDR1 LGHNA, CDR2 YSLEER. The CDR3 spans 15 residues.

V is TRBV6-1 and J is TRBJ2-5, with TRBD2 as a possible D gene (5 bases). Looked up from germline, CDR1 is MNHNS and CDR2 is SASEGT. CDR3 size: 14 residues. The V gene lost 3 bases and the J gene lost 5 bases, with 13 bases spanning the gap. CDR3 residues: CASSDDGVWETQYF. The DNA for the CDR3 is TGTGCCAGCAGTGATGACGGGGTATGGGAGACCCAGTACTTC.

This rearrangement joins TRBV6-5 to TRBJ2-7; 10 bases map to TRBD1. This CDR3 spans 15 amino acids. CDR1 MNHEY and CDR2 SVGAGI come from the germline V gene. V lost 6 bases, J lost 5 bases, and 10 bases stayed unmatched. The CDR3 region has the DNA TGTGCCAGCAGCTCCTATGGGACAGGGGAAGACGAGCAGTACTTC. Its translation is CASSSYGTGEDEQYF.

The V and J genes are TRBV4-1 and TRBJ2-3, with 9 bases lining up with TRBD2. Losses at the gene ends were 5 bases for V and 4 bases for J; bases not matched to a gene: 7. The length of the CDR3 is 15 residues. The germline V gene encodes CDR1 MGHRA and CDR2 YSYEKL. CDR3 sequence: CASSSAGGPSDTQYF. The CDR3 region has the DNA TGCGCCAGCAGCTCCGCGGGGGGGCCGTCAGATACGCAGTATTTT.

This chain connects TRBV10-2 to TRBJ2-1; 10 nucleotides agree with TRBD2. Germline V CDR1 and CDR2: WSHSY, SAAADI. V gave up 5 bases and J gave up 1 base; unmatched junction bases: 8. The length of the CDR3 is 17 residues. CDR3 loop: CASSRYSGGFSYNEQFF. CDR3 DNA sequence: TGCGCCAGCAGTCGGTATAGCGGGGGGTTTTCCTACAATGAGCAGTTCTTC.

In nucleotides, the CDR3 is TGTGCCAGCTGGGCCTTGAACACTGAAGCTTTCTTT. Amino acid sequence: CASWALNTEAFF. The gene calls are TRBV6-1 and TRBJ1-1; D is ambiguous. The V end lost 8 bases, the J end lost 0 bases, and 7 bases lay between the germline ends. Germline V gene sequence: CDR1 MNHNS, CDR2 SASEGT. The length of the CDR3 is 12 residues.

V and J are TRBV2 and TRBJ2-7; no reliable D call. Germline CDR1 SNHLY, CDR2 FYNNEI. Trimming removed 0 bases from V and 3 bases from J, with 12 bases in between. The CDR3 sequence is 15 residues long. The CDR3 region is CASSEALNSIYEQYF. CDR3 in DNA: TGTGCCAGCAGTGAAGCGCTTAACTCGATCTACGAGCAGTACTTC.

The rearrangement joins TRBV7-2 to TRBJ1-1; no clear D. The CDR3 sequence is 14 residues long. Germline V gives CDR1 SGHTA, CDR2 FQGNSA. V lost 1 base to trimming and J lost 7 bases, with 13 bases between them. The chain's CDR3 is CASSLGRQAGEAFF. The CDR3 coding sequence is TGTGCCAGCAGCTTAGGAAGGCAGGCGGGTGAAGCTTTCTTT.

V usage is TRBV10-3 and J usage is TRBJ1-1; 9 bases map to TRBD1. Germline V gene sequence: CDR1 ENHRY, CDR2 SYGVKD. The CDR3 totals 15 residues. J lost 2 bases, V lost 7 bases, and 8 bases had no gene match. The CDR3 protein is CAITTGQGRNTEAFF. The DNA of the CDR3 is TGTGCCATCACCACGGGACAGGGCCGAAACACTGAAGCTTTCTTT.